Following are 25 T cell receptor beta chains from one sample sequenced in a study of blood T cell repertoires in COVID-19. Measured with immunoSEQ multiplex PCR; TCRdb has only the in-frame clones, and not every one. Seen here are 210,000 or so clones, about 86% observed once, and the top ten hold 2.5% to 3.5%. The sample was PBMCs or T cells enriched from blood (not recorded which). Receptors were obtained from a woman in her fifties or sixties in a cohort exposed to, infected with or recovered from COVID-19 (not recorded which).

CDR3 protein: CASSQGPGQGMTEAFF. As DNA, the CDR3 is TGCGCCAGCAGCCAGGGACCGGGACAGGGGATGACTGAAGCTTTCTTT. The gene calls are TRBV4-3 and TRBJ1-1, with 10 nucleotides matching TRBD1. The CDR3 has 16 amino acids. Unmatched junction bases numbered 9, after V lost 3 bases and J lost 5 bases. The germline V gene has CDR1 LGHNA and CDR2 YSLEER.

The CDR3 region has the DNA TGTGCCAGCAGCTTGGTGGGCAGGGTGAACACTGAAGCTTTCTTT. Its translation: CASSLVGRVNTEAFF. This chain links TRBV5-4 with TRBJ1-1; TRBD1 might be the D (5 bases). The ends were cut back, 0 bases at V and 0 bases at J, with 9 bases in the middle. Germline assignment: CDR1 SGHNT and CDR2 YYREEE (reference sequence). The CDR3 is 15 amino acids. The full variable domain, with the rest looked up from reference TRBV5-4 and TRBJ1-1, is ETGVTQSPTHLIKTRGQQVTLRCSSQSGHNTVSWYQQALGQGPQFIFQYYREEENGRGNFPPRFSGLQFPNYSSELNVNALELDDSALYLCASSLVGRVNTEAFFGQGTRLTVV.

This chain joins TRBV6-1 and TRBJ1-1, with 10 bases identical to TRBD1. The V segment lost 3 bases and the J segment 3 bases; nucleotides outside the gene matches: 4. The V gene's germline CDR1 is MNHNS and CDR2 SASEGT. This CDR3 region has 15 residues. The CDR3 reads CASSEFGTGDTEAFF. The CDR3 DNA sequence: TGTGCCAGCAGTGAGTTTGGGACAGGGGACACTGAAGCTTTCTTT.

For the CDR3, the DNA is TGTGCCAGCAGCTTGACAGGGGGCGCCTACAATGAGCAGTTCTTC. Its protein is CASSLTGGAYNEQFF. The chain joins TRBV5-6 to TRBJ2-1; 9 bases line up with TRBD1. CDR3 size: 15 residues. CDR1 and CDR2 from the germline V gene are SGHDT and YYEEEE. Losses at the gene ends were 1 base for V and 2 bases for J; bases not matched to a gene: 1.

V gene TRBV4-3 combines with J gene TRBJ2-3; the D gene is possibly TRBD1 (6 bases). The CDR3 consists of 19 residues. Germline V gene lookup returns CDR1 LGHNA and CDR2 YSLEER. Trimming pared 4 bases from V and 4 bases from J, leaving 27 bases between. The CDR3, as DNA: TGCGCCAGCAGCCGTCAGGGAGCCCTCCCAGGGGTGGCCGCAGATACGCAGTATTTT. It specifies CASSRQGALPGVAADTQYF.

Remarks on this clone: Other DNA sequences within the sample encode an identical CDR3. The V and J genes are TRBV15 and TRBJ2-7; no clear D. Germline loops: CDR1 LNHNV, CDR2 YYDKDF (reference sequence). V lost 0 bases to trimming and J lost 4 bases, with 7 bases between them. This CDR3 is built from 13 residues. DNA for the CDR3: TGTGCCACCAGCAGAGATAGAGGTTACGAGCAGTACTTC. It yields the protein CATSRDRGYEQYF.

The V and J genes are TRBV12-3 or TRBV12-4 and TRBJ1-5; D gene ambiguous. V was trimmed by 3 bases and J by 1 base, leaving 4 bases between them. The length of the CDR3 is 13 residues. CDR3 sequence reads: CASSFVSNQPQHF. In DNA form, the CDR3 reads TGTGCCAGCAGTTTCGTCAGCAATCAGCCCCAGCATTTT.

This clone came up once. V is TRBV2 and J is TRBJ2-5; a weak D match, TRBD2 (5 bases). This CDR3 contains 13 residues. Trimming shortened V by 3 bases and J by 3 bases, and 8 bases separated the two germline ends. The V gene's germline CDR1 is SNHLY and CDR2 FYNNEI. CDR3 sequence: CASSDRDKETQYF. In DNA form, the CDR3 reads TGTGCCAGCAGTGACCGGGATAAAGAGACCCAGTACTTC.

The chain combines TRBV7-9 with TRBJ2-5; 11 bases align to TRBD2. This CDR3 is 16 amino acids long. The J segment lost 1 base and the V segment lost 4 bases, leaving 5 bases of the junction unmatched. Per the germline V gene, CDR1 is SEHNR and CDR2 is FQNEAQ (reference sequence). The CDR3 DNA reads TGTGCCAGCAGCTCCAGACTAGCGGGGCCCCAAGAGACCCAGTACTTC. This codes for CASSSRLAGPQETQYF.

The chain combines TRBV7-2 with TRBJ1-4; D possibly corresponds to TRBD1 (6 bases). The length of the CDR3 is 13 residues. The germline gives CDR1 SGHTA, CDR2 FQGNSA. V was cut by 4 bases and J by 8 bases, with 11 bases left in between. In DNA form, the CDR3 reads TGTGCCAGCAGCTCCAGGGGTCGGGAAAAACTGTTTTTT. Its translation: CASSSRGREKLFF.

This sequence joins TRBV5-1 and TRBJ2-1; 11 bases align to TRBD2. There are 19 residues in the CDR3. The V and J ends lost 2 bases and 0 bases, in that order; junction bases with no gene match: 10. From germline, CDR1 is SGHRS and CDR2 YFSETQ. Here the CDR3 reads CASSFRPSGGSSSYNEQFF. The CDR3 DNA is TGCGCCAGCAGCTTTAGGCCTAGCGGGGGGTCCAGCTCCTACAATGAGCAGTTCTTC.

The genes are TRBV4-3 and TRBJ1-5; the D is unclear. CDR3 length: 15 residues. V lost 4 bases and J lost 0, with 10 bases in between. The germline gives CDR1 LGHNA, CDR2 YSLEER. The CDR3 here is CASSPGYSSNQPQHF. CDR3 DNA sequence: TGCGCCAGCAGCCCCGGGTATTCTAGCAATCAGCCCCAGCATTTT.

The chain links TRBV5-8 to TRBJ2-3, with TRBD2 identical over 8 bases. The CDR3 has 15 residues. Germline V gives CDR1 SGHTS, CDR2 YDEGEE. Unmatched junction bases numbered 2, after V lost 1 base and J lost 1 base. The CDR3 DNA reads TGTGCCAGCAGCTTGAGCGGGGGACGCACAGATACGCAGTATTTT. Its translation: CASSLSGGRTDTQYF.

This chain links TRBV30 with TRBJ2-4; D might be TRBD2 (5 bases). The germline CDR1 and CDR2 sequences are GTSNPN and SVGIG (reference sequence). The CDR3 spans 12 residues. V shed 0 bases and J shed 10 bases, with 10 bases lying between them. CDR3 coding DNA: TGTGCCTGGAGTGTAGGAGGAGAAATTCAGTACTTC. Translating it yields CAWSVGGEIQYF. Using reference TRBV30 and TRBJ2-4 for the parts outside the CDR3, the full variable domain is SQTIHQWPATLVQPVGSPLSLECTVEGTSNPNLYWYRQAAGRGLQLLFYSVGIGQISSEVPQNLSASRPQDRQFILSSKKLLLSDSGFYLCAWSVGGEIQYFGAGTRLSVL.

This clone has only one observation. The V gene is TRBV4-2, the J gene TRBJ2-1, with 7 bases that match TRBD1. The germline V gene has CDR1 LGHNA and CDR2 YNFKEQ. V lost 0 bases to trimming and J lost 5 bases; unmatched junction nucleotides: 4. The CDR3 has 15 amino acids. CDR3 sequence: CASSQEWDSNNEQFF. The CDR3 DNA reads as TGTGCCAGCAGCCAAGAGTGGGACAGCAACAATGAGCAGTTCTTC.

The CDR3 DNA follows: TGTGCCAGCAGTGAGGGACAGACGACTCTCACTGAAGCTTTCTTT. Protein: CASSEGQTTLTEAFF. V and J are TRBV2 and TRBJ1-1, with 7 bases aligning to TRBD1. The CDR3 is 15 residues long. Germline assignment: CDR1 SNHLY and CDR2 FYNNEI. Trimming took 3 bases from V and 4 from J; bases not matched to a gene: 8.

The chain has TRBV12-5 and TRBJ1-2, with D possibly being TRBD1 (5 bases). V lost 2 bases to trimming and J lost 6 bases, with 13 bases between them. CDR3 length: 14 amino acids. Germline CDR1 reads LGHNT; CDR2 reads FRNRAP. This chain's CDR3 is CASGLWGGLHGYTF. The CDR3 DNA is TGTGCTAGTGGTTTGTGGGGGGGTTTGCATGGCTACACCTTC.

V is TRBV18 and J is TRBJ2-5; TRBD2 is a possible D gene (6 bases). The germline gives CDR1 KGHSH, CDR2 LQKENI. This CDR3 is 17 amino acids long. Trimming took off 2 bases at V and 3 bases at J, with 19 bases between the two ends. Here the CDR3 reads CASSPSGYLGLEETQYF. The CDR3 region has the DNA TGTGCCAGCTCACCAAGCGGGTACCTAGGACTGGAAGAGACCCAGTACTTC.

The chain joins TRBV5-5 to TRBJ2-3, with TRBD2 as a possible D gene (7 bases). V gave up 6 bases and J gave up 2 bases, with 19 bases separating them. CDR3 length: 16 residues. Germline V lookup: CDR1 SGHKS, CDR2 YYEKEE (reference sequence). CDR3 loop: CASTRGGGLTTDTQYF. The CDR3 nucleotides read TGTGCCAGCACACGGGGAGGGGGGCTAACCACAGATACGCAGTATTTT.

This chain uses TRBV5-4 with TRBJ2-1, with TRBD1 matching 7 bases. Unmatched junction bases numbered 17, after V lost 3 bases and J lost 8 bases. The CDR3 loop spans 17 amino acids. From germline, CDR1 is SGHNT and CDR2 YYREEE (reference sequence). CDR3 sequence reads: CASSSGAGGFSRYEQFF. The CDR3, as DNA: TGTGCCAGCAGCTCCGGGGCAGGGGGTTTCTCTAGGTATGAGCAGTTCTTC.

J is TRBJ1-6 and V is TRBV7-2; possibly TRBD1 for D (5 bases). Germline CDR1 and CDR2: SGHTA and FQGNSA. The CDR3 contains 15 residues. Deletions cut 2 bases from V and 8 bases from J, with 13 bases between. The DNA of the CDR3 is TGTGCCAGCAGCTTATTTCGGGGGTCAGATTCACCCCTCCACTTT. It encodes CASSLFRGSDSPLHF.

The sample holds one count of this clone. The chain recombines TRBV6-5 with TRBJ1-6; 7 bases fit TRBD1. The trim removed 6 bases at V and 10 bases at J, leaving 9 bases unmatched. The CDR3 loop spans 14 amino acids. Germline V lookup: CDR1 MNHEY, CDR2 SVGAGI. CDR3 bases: TGTGCCAGCAGATCCGACAGGGTCAGCTCACCCCTCCACTTT. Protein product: CASRSDRVSSPLHF.

The CDR3 DNA sequence: TGTGCCAGCAGCCTCTTAGCGGGGGCAGCAGATACGCAGTATTTT. Protein product: CASSLLAGAADTQYF. The chain uses TRBV7-2 and TRBJ2-3; 9 nucleotides align to TRBD2. Trimming cost V 5 bases and J 4 bases; bases outside gene matches: 7. The germline CDR1 and CDR2 sequences are SGHTA and FQGNSA. The CDR3 totals 15 residues. The entire variable domain, with the rest obtained from reference TRBV7-2 and TRBJ2-3, is as follows: GAGVSQSPSNKVTEKGKDVELRCDPISGHTALYWYRQSLGQGLEFLIYFQGNSAPDKSGLPSDRFSAERTGGSVSTLTIQRTQQEDSAVYLCASSLLAGAADTQYFGPGTRLTVL.

The CDR3 protein is CASIWTVEAFF. CDR3 sequence (DNA): TGTGCCAGCATATGGACAGTTGAAGCTTTCTTT. The chain joins TRBV2 to TRBJ1-1, with D perhaps matching TRBD1 (6 bases). Trimming took off 7 bases at V and 7 bases at J, with 10 bases between the two ends. The CDR3 sequence is 11 residues long. The germline V gene has CDR1 SNHLY and CDR2 FYNNEI.

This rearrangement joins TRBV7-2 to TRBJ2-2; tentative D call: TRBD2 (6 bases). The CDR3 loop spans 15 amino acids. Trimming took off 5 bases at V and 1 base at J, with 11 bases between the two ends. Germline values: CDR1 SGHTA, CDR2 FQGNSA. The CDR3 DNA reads TGTGCCAGCAGCCAACAAGCGGGGAACACCGGGGAGCTGTTTTTT. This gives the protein CASSQQAGNTGELFF.